Below, 8 T cell receptor beta chains from the same sample are listed, as sequenced in a study of metastatic and nonmetastatic thyroid tumors. No patient received treatment before thyroid surgery. With MiXCR, TCRdb reprocessed the PCR reads. The sample yields around 20,000 clones, roughly a third seen once. Sample: tumor tissue. The receptor source for this set is a female donor with papillary thyroid cancer or a benign thyroid nodule (not recorded which). Some clones in this sample may be carry-over from other donors' samples.

The chain has TRBV10-1 and TRBJ2-7, with D possibly matching TRBD2 (6 bases). CDR3 size: 14 residues. Germline V lookup: CDR1 WNHNN, CDR2 SYGVQD (reference sequence). V was trimmed by 5 bases and J by 5 bases, leaving 16 bases between them. CDR3 sequence: CASSTGTLTDEQYF. The CDR3, as DNA: TGCGCCAGCAGTACGGGGACTTTAACCGACGAGCAGTACTTC.

V usage is TRBV30 and J usage is TRBJ2-6, with no clear D. V shed 5 bases and J shed 1 base, with 12 bases lying between them. Per the germline V gene, CDR1 is GTSNPN and CDR2 is SVGIG (reference sequence). The CDR3 totals 15 residues. This CDR3 reads CAWGRIGSGANVLTF. DNA of the CDR3: TGTGCCTGGGGCAGGATTGGATCTGGGGCCAACGTCCTGACTTTC.

The chain has TRBV24-1 and TRBJ1-2; no clear D. This CDR3 has 14 residues. V dropped 3 bases and J dropped 4 bases, with 11 bases sitting between them. CDR1 and CDR2 (germline): KGHDR, SFDVKD. CDR3 bases: TGTGCCACCAGTGATCGCCGGGAAGCCTATGGCTACACCTTC. Translating gives CATSDRREAYGYTF.

V is TRBV5-1 and J is TRBJ1-2, with TRBD1 identical over 8 bases. Trimming at V came to 5 bases and at J to 6 bases, leaving 12 bases not matched to a gene. In germline, CDR1 is SGHRS, CDR2 YFSETQ. The CDR3 runs 15 residues. CDR3 sequence reads: CASSFSGGRVDGYTF. Here the CDR3 DNA reads TGCGCCAGCAGTTTCTCAGGGGGCCGCGTCGATGGCTACACCTTC.

The CDR3 DNA sequence: TGTGCCAGCAGGAACCCGGGATCCAGGGTAACCGGGGAGCTGTTTTTT. It translates to CASRNPGSRVTGELFF. V is TRBV11-1 and J is TRBJ2-2; D possibly uses TRBD1 or TRBD2 (5 bases each). V was clipped by 6 bases and J by 5 bases, with 19 bases between them. This CDR3 is built from 16 residues. CDR1 and CDR2 from the germline V gene are SGHAT and FQDESV (reference sequence).

The chain combines TRBV14 with TRBJ1-2, with 7 bases identical to TRBD1. V trimming: 4 bases; J trimming: 2 bases; junction bases outside the gene matches: 4. Germline CDR1 reads SGHDN; CDR2 reads FVKESK. There are 14 residues in the CDR3. The CDR3 loop reads CASSRLTGNYGYTF. CDR3 in DNA: TGTGCCAGCAGCCGGTTGACAGGGAACTATGGCTACACCTTC.

The rearrangement uses TRBV27 and TRBJ1-6, with TRBD1 identical over 9 bases. The CDR3 length is 15 residues. The V segment lost 8 bases and the J segment 10 bases; nucleotides outside the gene matches: 12. Germline V CDR1 and CDR2: MNHEY, SMNVEV (reference sequence). DNA for the CDR3: TGTGCCAGCGGATTGTTACAGGGGGCCGGGTCACCCCTCCACTTT. This translates into CASGLLQGAGSPLHF.

The J gene is TRBJ1-4, the V gene TRBV12-3 or TRBV12-4; D ambiguous. This CDR3 contains 14 residues. V dropped 6 bases and J dropped 6 bases, with 14 bases sitting between them. The CDR3 sequence is CASSVEEWDEKLFF. Written as DNA, the CDR3 is TGTGCCAGCAGCGTCGAGGAGTGGGATGAAAAACTGTTTTTT.